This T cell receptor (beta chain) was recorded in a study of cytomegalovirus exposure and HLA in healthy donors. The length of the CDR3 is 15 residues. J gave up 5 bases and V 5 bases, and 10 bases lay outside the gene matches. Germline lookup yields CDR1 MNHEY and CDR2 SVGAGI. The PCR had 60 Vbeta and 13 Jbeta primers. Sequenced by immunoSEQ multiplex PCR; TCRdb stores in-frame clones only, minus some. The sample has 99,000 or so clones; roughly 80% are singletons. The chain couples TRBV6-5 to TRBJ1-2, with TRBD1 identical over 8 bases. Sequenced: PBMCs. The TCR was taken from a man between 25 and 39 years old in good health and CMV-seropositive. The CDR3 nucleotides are TGTGCCAGCAGTACGACAGGGGCTATGAATTATGGCTACACCTTC. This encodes CASSTTGAMNYGYTF.